The rows below give T cell receptor beta chains drawn from one sample of a study of blood T cells in healthy people across ages. TCRdb redid the calling of the 5' RACE reads with MiXCR, one entry per CDR3 protein. The profile shows 1.5 million to 2 million distinct CDR3 sequences, roughly 50% of them singletons. Input material: blood. The receptors were sampled from a woman between 40 and 50 years old in good health. Both conserved end residues are trimmed from each CDR3. Each record gives: CDR3 length, J gene, V gene, CDR3 protein.

14	TRBJ2-3	TRBV27	ASSPPWTGGTDTQY
9	TRBJ2-7	TRBV2	ASLGRGEQY
16	TRBJ2-1	TRBV7-2	ASSLLAGGQSSYNEQF
11	TRBJ1-1	TRBV12-3/TRBV12-4	ASGGVGRAEAF
11	TRBJ2-7	TRBV27	ASSLIRAGEQY
14	TRBJ1-5	TRBV7-8	ASSLESRVSNQPQH
12	TRBJ2-7	TRBV14	ASSQLVGGYEQY
12	TRBJ2-5	TRBV9	ASSATGGTETQY
17	TRBJ1-5	TRBV6-5	ASSSSPRQLSYSNQPQH
11	TRBJ1-2	TRBV5-1	AGSKNANYGYT
13	TRBJ2-6	TRBV7-2	ASSPLISGANVLT
10	TRBJ1-2	TRBV7-6	AIKGRCYGYT
13	TRBJ2-5	TRBV7-6	ASRPGGGLGETQY
11	TRBJ2-1	TRBV20-1	SARDPSYNEQF
12	TRBJ2-5	TRBV20-1	SAGPPGGEETQY
13	TRBJ1-1	TRBV27	ASSITGGLNTEAF
12	TRBJ2-1	TRBV7-2	ASRAGGPVNEQF
10	TRBJ1-2	TRBV6-2/TRBV6-3	ASSYSLRSYT
10	TRBJ2-1	TRBV28	ASRGYSGEQF
11	TRBJ2-4	TRBV6-6	ASSLGGINIQY
7	TRBJ2-4	TRBV24-1	ATSAEQY
13	TRBJ2-5	TRBV6-1	ASSEAQSAGETQY
15	TRBJ2-3	TRBV4-2	ASSQVSGGPRTDTQY
14	TRBJ1-4	TRBV6-6	ASRPRAGTGNEKLF
14	TRBJ1-1	TRBV12-3/TRBV12-4	ASSPDFLTANTEAF
13	TRBJ1-5	TRBV7-2	ASSPMDRVGQPQH
12	TRBJ1-2	TRBV29-1	SVERITGVYGYT
13	TRBJ1-6	TRBV19	ASSFQGTVNSPLH
13	TRBJ2-7	TRBV4-3	ASSQVGLAIHEQY
15	TRBJ1-6	TRBV4-3	ASSQDSGGVGNSPLH
11	TRBJ2-3	TRBV2	ASLGRKTDTQY
13	TRBJ2-3	TRBV13	ASSLDNWSTDTQY
15	-	TRBV7-2	ASSLALAGSSYNEQY